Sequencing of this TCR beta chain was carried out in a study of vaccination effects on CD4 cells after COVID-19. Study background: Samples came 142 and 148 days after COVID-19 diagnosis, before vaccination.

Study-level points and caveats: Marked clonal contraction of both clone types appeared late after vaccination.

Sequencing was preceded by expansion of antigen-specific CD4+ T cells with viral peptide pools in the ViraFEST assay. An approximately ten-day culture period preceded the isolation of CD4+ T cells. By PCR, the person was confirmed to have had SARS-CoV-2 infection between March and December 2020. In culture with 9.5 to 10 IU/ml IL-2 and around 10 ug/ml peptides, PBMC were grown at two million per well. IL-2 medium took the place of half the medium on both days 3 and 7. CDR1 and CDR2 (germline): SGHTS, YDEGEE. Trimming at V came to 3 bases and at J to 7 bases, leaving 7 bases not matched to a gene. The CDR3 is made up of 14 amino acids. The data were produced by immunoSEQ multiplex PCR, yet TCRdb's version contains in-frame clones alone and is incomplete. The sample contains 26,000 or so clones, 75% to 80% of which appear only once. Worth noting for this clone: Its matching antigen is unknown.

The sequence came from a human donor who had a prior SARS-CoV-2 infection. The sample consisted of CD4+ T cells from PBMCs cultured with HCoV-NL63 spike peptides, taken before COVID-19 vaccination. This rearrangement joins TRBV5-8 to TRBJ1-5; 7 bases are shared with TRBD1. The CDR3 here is CASSSDRVLQPQHF. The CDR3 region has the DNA TGTGCCAGCAGCTCAGACAGGGTTCTGCAGCCCCAGCATTTT.